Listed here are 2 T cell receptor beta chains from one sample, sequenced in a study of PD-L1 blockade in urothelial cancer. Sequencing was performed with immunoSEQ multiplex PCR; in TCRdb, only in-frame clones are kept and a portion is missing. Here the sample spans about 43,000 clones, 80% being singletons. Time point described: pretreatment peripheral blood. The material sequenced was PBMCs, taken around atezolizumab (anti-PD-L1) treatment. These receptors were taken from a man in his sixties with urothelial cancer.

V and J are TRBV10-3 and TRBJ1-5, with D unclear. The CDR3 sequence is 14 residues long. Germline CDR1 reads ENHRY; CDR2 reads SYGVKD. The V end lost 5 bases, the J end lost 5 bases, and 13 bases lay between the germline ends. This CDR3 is CAISKESGYQPQHF. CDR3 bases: TGTGCCATCAGTAAGGAAAGCGGCTATCAGCCCCAGCATTTT.

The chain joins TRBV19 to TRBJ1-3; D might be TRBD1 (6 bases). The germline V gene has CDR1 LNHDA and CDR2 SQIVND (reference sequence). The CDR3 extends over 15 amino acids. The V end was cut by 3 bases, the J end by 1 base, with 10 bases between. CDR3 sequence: CASSMLGASGNTIYF. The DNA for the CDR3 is TGTGCCAGTAGTATGCTGGGGGCGTCTGGAAACACCATATATTTT.